This T cell receptor (beta chain) was identified during a study of cytomegalovirus exposure and HLA in healthy donors. PCR primers comprised 60 Vbeta and 13 Jbeta primers. Produced via immunoSEQ multiplex PCR; TCRdb's table is partial and in-frame only. The table includes a few hundred thousand clones, about 80% detected once. The CDR3 covers 13 residues. The V gene end was trimmed by 10 bases and the J gene end by 4 bases; junction bases not matched to a gene: 8. The germline V gene encodes CDR1 SGHVS and CDR2 FQNEAQ. This clone was seen a single time. The sequenced sample consisted of PBMCs. The V and J genes are TRBV7-8 and TRBJ1-1, with TRBD1 matching 8 bases. This TCR was recovered from a girl aged 2-15 years in good health and CMV-seronegative. In nucleotides, the CDR3 is TGTGCCACTACGACCGGGACAGGCACTGAAGCTTTCTTT. The encoded protein is CATTTGTGTEAFF.